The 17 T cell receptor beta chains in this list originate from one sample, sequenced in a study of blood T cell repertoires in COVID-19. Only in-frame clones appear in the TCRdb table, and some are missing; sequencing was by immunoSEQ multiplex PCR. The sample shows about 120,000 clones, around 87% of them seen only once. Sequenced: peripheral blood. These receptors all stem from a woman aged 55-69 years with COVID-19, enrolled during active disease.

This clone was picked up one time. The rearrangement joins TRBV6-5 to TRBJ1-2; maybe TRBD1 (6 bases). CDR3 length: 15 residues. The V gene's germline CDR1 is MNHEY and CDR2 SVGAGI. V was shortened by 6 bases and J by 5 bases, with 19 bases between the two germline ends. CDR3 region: CASSPRGLRMYGYTF. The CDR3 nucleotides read TGTGCCAGCAGCCCCAGGGGCCTGCGGATGTATGGCTACACCTTC.

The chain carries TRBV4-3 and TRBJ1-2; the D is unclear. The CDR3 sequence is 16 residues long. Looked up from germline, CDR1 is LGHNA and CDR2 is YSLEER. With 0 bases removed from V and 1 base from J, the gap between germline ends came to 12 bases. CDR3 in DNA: TGCGCCAGCAGCCAAGATACGGCCAGCGTTAACTATGGCTACACCTTC. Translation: CASSQDTASVNYGYTF.

The CDR3 DNA follows: TGTGCCAGCAGTGTTCGGATGGACAGCGGCTACACCTTC. Amino acids: CASSVRMDSGYTF. This chain connects TRBV2 to TRBJ1-2; the D gene is possibly TRBD1 (6 bases). CDR3 length: 13 amino acids. Deletions cut 4 bases from V and 8 bases from J, with 14 bases between. In germline, CDR1 is SNHLY, CDR2 FYNNEI.

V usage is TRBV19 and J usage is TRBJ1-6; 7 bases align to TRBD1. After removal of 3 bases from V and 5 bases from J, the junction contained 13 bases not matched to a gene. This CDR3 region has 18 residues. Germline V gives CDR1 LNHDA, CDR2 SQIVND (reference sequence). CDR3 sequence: CASSMDRLTTTDNSPLHF. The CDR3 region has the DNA TGTGCCAGTAGTATGGACAGGCTTACTACTACGGATAATTCACCCCTCCACTTT.

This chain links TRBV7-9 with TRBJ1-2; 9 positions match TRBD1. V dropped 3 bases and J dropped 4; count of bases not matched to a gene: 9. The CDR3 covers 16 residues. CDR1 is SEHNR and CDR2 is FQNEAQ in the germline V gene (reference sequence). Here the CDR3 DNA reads TGTGCCAGCAGCTTCCAGGATGGGACAGGGTTCTATGGCTACACCTTC. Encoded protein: CASSFQDGTGFYGYTF. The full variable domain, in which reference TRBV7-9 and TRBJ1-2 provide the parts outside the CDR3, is DTGVSQNPRHKITKRGQNVTFRCDPISEHNRLYWYRQTLGQGPEFLTYFQNEAQLEKSRLLSDRFSAERPKGSFSTLEIQRTEQGDSAMYLCASSFQDGTGFYGYTFGSGTRLTVV.

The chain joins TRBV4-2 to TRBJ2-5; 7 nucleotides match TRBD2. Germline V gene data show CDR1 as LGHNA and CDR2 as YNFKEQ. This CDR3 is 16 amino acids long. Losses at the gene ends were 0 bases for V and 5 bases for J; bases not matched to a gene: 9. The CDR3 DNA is TGTGCCAGCAGCCAAGATCTAACGGGGGGTTCGGAGACCCAGTACTTC. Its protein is CASSQDLTGGSETQYF.

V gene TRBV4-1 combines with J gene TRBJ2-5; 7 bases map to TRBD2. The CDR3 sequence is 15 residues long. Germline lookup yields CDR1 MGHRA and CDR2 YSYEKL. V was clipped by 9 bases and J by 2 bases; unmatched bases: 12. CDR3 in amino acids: CASQSKRGGQETQYF. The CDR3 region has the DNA TGCGCCAGTCAATCCAAGCGGGGAGGACAAGAGACCCAGTACTTC.

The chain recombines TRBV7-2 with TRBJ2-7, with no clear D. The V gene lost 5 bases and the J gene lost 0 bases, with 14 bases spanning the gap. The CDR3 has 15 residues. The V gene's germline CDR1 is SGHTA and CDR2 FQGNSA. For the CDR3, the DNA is TGTGCCAGCAGCCCCTACTCGTTGAGCTCCTACGAGCAGTACTTC. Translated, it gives CASSPYSLSSYEQYF.

CDR3 loop: CASSGREGNSPLHF. In nucleotides, the CDR3 is TGTGCCAGCAGTGGACGGGAAGGGAATTCACCCCTCCACTTT. This chain links TRBV2 with TRBJ1-6; D remains ambiguous. Trimming left V 4 bases short and J 7 bases short, with 11 bases between. Germline CDR1 and CDR2: SNHLY and FYNNEI. The CDR3 consists of 14 residues.

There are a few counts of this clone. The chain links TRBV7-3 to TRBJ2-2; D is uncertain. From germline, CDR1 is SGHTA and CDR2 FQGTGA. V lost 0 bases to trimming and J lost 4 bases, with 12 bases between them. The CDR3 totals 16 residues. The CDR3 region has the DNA TGTGCCAGCAGCTTAACGCCCCAGCCTAGCACCGGGGAGCTGTTTTTT. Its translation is CASSLTPQPSTGELFF.

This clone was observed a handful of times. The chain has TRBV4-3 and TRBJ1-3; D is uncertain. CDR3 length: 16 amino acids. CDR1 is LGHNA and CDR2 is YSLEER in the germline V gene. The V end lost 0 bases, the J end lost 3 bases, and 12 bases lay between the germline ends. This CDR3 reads CASSQERGLVGNTIYF. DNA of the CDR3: TGCGCCAGCAGCCAAGAAAGAGGGTTAGTTGGAAACACCATATATTTT.

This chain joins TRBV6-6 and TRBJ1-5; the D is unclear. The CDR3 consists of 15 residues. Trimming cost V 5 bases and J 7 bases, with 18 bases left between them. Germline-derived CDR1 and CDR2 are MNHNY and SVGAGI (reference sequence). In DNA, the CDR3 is TGTGCCAGCAGTAGCCGGGGTATCTTTGGACAGCCCCAGCATTTT. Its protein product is CASSSRGIFGQPQHF.

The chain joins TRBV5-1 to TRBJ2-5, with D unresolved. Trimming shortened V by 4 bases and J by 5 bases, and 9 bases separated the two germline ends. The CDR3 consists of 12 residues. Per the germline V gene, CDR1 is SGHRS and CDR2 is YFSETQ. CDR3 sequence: CASSRAEETQYF. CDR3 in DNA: TGCGCCAGCAGCCGCGCCGAGGAGACCCAGTACTTC.

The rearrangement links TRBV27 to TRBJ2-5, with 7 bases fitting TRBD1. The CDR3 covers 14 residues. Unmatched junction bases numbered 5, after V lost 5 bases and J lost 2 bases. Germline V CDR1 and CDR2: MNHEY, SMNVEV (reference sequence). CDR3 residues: CASSPRDRQETQYF. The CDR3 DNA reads TGTGCCAGCAGTCCCCGGGACAGACAAGAGACCCAGTACTTC.

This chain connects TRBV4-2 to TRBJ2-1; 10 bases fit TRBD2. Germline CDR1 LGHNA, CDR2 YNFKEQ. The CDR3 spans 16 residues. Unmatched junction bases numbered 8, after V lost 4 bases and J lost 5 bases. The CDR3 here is CASSPASGGTNNEQFF. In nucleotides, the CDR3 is TGTGCCAGCAGCCCGGCTAGCGGGGGCACCAACAATGAGCAGTTCTTC.

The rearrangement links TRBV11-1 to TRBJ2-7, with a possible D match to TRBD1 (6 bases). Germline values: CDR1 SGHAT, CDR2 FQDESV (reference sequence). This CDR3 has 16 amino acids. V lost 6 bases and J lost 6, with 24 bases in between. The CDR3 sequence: CASSPNFNRALGEQYF. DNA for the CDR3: TGTGCCAGCAGTCCCAACTTTAACAGGGCCCTCGGCGAGCAGTACTTC. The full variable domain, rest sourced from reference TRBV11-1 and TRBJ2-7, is EAEVAQSPRYKITEKSQAVAFWCDPISGHATLYWYRQILGQGPELLVQFQDESVVDDSQLPKDRFSAERLKGVDSTLKIQPAELGDSAMYLCASSPNFNRALGEQYFGPGTRLTVT.

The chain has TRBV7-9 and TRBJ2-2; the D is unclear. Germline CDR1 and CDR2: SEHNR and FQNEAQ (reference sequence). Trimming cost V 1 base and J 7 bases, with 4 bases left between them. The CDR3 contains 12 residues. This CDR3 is CASSLEYGELFF. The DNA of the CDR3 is TGTGCCAGCAGCTTAGAATACGGGGAGCTGTTTTTT.